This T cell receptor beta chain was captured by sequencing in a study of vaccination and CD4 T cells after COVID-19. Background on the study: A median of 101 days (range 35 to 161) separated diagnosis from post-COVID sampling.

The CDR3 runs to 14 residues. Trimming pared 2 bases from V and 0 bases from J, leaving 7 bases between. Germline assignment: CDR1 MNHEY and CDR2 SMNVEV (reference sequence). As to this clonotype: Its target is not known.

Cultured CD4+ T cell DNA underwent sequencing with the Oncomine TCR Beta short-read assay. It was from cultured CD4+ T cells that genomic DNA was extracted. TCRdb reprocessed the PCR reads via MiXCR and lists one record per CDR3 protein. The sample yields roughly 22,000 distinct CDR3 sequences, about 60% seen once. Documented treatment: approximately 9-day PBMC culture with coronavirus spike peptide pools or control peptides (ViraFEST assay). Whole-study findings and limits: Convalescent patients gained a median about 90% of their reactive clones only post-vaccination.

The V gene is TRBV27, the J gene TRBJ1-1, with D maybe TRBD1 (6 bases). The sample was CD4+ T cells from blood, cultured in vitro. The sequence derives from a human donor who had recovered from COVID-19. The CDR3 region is CASSLDRLNTEAFF. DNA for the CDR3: TGTGCCAGCAGTTTAGACAGGCTGAACACTGAAGCTTTCTTT.